This TCR beta chain stems from a study of Graves' ophthalmopathy and Graves' hyperthyroidism. Amplification targeted the TCR beta CDR3 regions, with RNA transcripts as the source material. Scientists carried out first-round RT-PCR using HTBI primers and then a second-round multiplex PCR. TCRdb fed the multiplex PCR reads into MiXCR, producing one record per CDR3 protein. The sample gives 900,000 to 1,200,000 distinct CDR3 sequences, about 36% of which show up once; over 8.5% is in the top ten. Included hyperthyroidism patients were aged 18 to 65 and newly diagnosed (under 2 months' duration). The CDR3 contains 14 residues. Germline V lookup: CDR1 SQVTM, CDR2 ANQGSEA. V gave up 6 bases and J gave up 3 bases; unmatched junction bases: 8.

This TCR was recovered from an adult man with Graves' hyperthyroidism. Input material: peripheral blood or thyroid tissue (not recorded which). This chain links TRBV29-1 with TRBJ2-7; TRBD2 matches at 10 bases. For the CDR3, the DNA is TGCAGCGTGAGGCCCGGGACTAGCGTCTACGAGCAGTACTTC. The encoded protein is CSVRPGTSVYEQYF.